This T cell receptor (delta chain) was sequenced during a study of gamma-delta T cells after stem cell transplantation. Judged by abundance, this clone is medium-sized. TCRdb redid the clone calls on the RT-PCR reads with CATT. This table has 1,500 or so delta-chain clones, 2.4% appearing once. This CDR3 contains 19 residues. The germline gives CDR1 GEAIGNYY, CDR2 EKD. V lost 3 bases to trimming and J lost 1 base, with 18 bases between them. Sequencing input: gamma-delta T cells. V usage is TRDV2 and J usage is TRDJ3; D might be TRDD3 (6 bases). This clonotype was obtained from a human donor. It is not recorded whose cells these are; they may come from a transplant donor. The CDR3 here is CACDPASLGRSWDTRQMFF. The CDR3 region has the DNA TGTGCCTGTGACCCTGCATCCCTGGGGAGGTCCTGGGACACCCGACAGATGTTTTTC.